The 13 T cell receptor beta chains in this list originate from one sample, sequenced in a study of identical twins' blood T cells. A single record per CDR3 protein comes from TCRdb applying MiXCR to the 5' RACE reads. The data show 350,000 to 400,000 distinct CDR3 sequences, approximately 30% seen once. Sequenced sample: PBMCs. All receptors come from a woman aged 18-49 years in good health.

A remark on this clonotype: At one of its ends the junction is not consistent with the germline gene, which may arise from a read error. V gene TRBV6-5 combines with J gene TRBJ1-2; a weak D match, TRBD1 (6 bases). The CDR3 is 16 residues long. Looked up from germline, CDR1 is MNHEY and CDR2 is SVGAGI. CDR3 nucleotides: TGTGCCAGCAGTTACTCGTTGACAGGAGCTAACTATGACTACACCTTC. Amino acids: CASSYSLTGANYDYTF.

The chain links TRBV29-1 to TRBJ1-1; no firm D call. The germline V and J ends were trimmed by 7 bases and 1 base, with 10 bases remaining between them. The CDR3 is 12 residues long. Germline V gene data show CDR1 as SQVTM and CDR2 as ANQGSEA. The CDR3 loop is CSATPQNTEAFF. In DNA form, the CDR3 reads TGCAGCGCCACGCCGCAGAACACTGAAGCTTTCTTT.

The J gene is TRBJ2-7, the V gene TRBV7-2; no clear D gene. The CDR3 loop spans 11 amino acids. The V gene lost 1 base and the J gene lost 12 bases, with 10 bases spanning the gap. The germline V gene has CDR1 SGHTA and CDR2 FQGNSA. The CDR3 protein is CASSLVERMYF. CDR3 nucleotides: TGTGCCAGCAGCTTAGTTGAGAGAATGTACTTC.

This clonotype was seen more than once but under ten times. This chain links TRBV5-1 with TRBJ1-2; D is unclear. Trimming took off 4 bases at V and 4 bases at J, with 14 bases between the two ends. Germline V gene sequence: CDR1 SGHRS, CDR2 YFSETQ. This CDR3 is built from 14 residues. The DNA for the CDR3 is TGCGCCAGCAGCATAACAGCTATTAGCTATGGCTACACCTTC. Translating gives CASSITAISYGYTF.

On this clonotype: One end of the junction fails to match germline, which may point to a read error. The chain carries TRBV5-1 and TRBJ2-1; maybe TRBD2 (6 bases). The CDR3 contains 16 residues. The germline gives CDR1 SGHRS, CDR2 YFSETQ. CDR3 residues: CASSKVAGSKINEQLF. The CDR3 bases are TGCGCCAGCAGCAAGGTGGCGGGGAGCAAGATCAATGAGCAGTTATTC.

This clonotype was counted only a few times. The chain recombines TRBV7-6 with TRBJ1-4; the match to TRBD1 covers 7 bases. V dropped 1 base and J dropped 13; count of bases not matched to a gene: 12. Germline lookup yields CDR1 SGHVS and CDR2 FNYEAQ. The CDR3 runs to 15 residues. This CDR3 reads CASSLETGPDGRLFF. The CDR3 region has the DNA TGTGCCAGCAGCTTAGAGACAGGGCCGGACGGGAGACTGTTTTTT. Complete variable domain (other parts from reference TRBV7-6 and TRBJ1-4): GAGVSQSPRYKVTKRGQDVALRCDPISGHVSLYWYRQALGQGPEFLTYFNYEAQQDKSGLPNDRFSAERPEGSISTLTIQRTEQRDSAMYRCASSLETGPDGRLFFGSGTQLSVL.

This rearrangement joins TRBV18 to TRBJ1-2, with 7 bases identical to TRBD1. From germline, CDR1 is KGHSH and CDR2 LQKENI. The trim removed 2 bases at V and 7 bases at J, leaving 10 bases unmatched. The CDR3 sequence is 15 residues long. The CDR3 coding sequence is TGTGCCAGCTCACCAATTACAGGGGATGGCGGTGGCTACACCTTC. Amino acid sequence: CASSPITGDGGGYTF.

The gene calls are TRBV11-2 and TRBJ2-7; 7 bases map to TRBD2. Germline CDR1 is SGHAT and CDR2 is FQNNGV. CDR3 size: 14 residues. The V segment lost 5 bases and the J segment 2 bases; nucleotides outside the gene matches: 6. The CDR3 DNA sequence: TGTGCCAGCAGCCGTGGACTAGTTGCCTACGAGCAGTACTTC. Protein product: CASSRGLVAYEQYF.

This clonotype has a handful of counts. V and J are TRBV20-1 and TRBJ2-7; D is unclear. The CDR3 sequence is 11 residues long. Trimming cost V 5 bases and J 3 bases, with 8 bases left between them. Germline V gene sequence: CDR1 DFQATT, CDR2 SNEGSKA (reference sequence). The CDR3 nucleotides read TGCAGTGCTCCGGACCTCTACGAGCAGTACTTC. Its translation: CSAPDLYEQYF.

The chain joins TRBV12-3 or TRBV12-4 to TRBJ1-5, with D maybe TRBD1 (5 bases). The CDR3 covers 13 residues. Deletions cut 6 bases from V and 5 bases from J, with 11 bases between. The CDR3 region is CASRRDLYQPQHF. DNA for the CDR3: TGTGCCAGCAGACGGGACCTCTATCAGCCCCAGCATTTT.

Regarding this clonotype: The junction departs from germline at one end; a sequencing error may be responsible. The rearrangement links TRBV6-1 to TRBJ1-1; tentative D call: TRBD1 (6 bases). Germline V CDR1 and CDR2: MNHNS, SASEGT. This CDR3 comprises 12 residues. CDR3 sequence (DNA): TGTGCCGGCAGTGAAACTAGGGGGAAAGCTTTCTTT. Translating it yields CAGSETRGKAFF.

This clonotype occurred a few times. The V gene is TRBV7-9, the J gene TRBJ1-2; 8 nucleotides agree with TRBD1. Germline CDR1 and CDR2: SEHNR and FQNEAQ (reference sequence). This CDR3 has 16 amino acids. The junction had 7 bases not matched to a gene; V was cut back by 0 bases and J by 4 bases. CDR3 nucleotide sequence: TGTGCCAGCAGCTTAGCGGGACAGGCAGTTTTCTATGGCTACACCTTC. Amino acids: CASSLAGQAVFYGYTF.

This clonotype occurred once. The chain links TRBV23-1 to TRBJ2-7; TRBD1 matches 7 bases. TRBV23-1 is an ORF, and what it does is uncertain. This CDR3 is 16 amino acids long. V lost 6 bases and J lost 3; bases outside the gene matches: 14. Written as DNA, the CDR3 is TGCGCCAGCAGCCTAGAGGCCCCCGGGACAGACTACGAGCAGTACTTC. Amino acid sequence: CASSLEAPGTDYEQYF.